A single sample is the source of the 20 T cell receptor beta chains below, sequenced in a study of T cell clusters in autoimmune cytopenias. Each sample's input was 250 ng genomic DNA, roughly 38,000 genome equivalents. TRB was amplified by touch-down multiplex PCR, primer pools A and B combined. TCRdb reprocessed the multiplex PCR reads, with one entry per CDR3 protein and no DNA. The sample features 2,700 or so distinct CDR3 sequences, with 35% in its top ten. Sequences were obtained from peripheral blood. The receptors here all came from a human donor with an autoimmune cytopenia, with autoimmune hepatitis or in good health (not recorded which).

Measured by frequency, this clonotype is medium-sized. The chain couples TRBV30 to TRBJ2-7; no DNA is available, so the TRBD1 call from TCRdb remains unchecked. The CDR3 is 14 residues long. In germline, CDR1 is GTSNPN, CDR2 SVGIG (reference sequence). The CDR3 here is CAWSLGDSSYEQYF.

The chain carries TRBV18 and TRBJ1-6. Germline V gene sequence: CDR1 KGHSH, CDR2 LQKENI. The CDR3 consists of 15 residues. This chain's CDR3 is CASSQGLPGNSHLHF.

Measured by frequency, this clonotype is medium-sized. V gene TRBV13 combines with J gene TRBJ2-1; TCRdb returns TRBD1, unconfirmable since there is no DNA. The CDR3 has 16 residues. CDR1 is PRHDT, CDR2 FYEKMQ, per germline (reference sequence). CDR3 region: CASSSTDSSYRDEQFF.

V is TRBV25-1 and J is TRBJ2-3; TCRdb outputs TRBD2, but without DNA this stays unchecked. The CDR3 consists of 15 residues. Germline V gene data show CDR1 as MGHDK and CDR2 as SYGVNS. This CDR3 is CASDWAWGGGDTQYF.

By frequency, this clonotype registers medium-sized. J is TRBJ2-2 and V is TRBV6-1; checking the TCRdb D call of TRBD2 is not possible without DNA. CDR3 length: 16 residues. Germline-derived CDR1 and CDR2 are MNHNS and SASEGT. The chain's CDR3 is CASSALQGMNTGELFF.

Its frequency marks this clonotype as medium-sized (0.01 to 0.1%). CDR3: CASSLDRPNEKLFF. The chain is built from TRBV5-1 and TRBJ1-4. Germline V gene lookup returns CDR1 SGHRS and CDR2 YFSETQ. The length of the CDR3 is 14 residues.

This clonotype is called medium-sized based on its frequency. The CDR3 reads CASSLSTGQGYEQYF. The J gene is TRBJ2-7, the V gene TRBV7-9; no DNA is available, so the TRBD1 call from TCRdb remains unchecked. Germline assignment: CDR1 SEHNR and CDR2 FQNEAQ (reference sequence). This CDR3 has 15 amino acids.

V usage is TRBV4-1 and J usage is TRBJ2-1. Germline V gene sequence: CDR1 MGHRA, CDR2 YSYEKL. The CDR3 has 14 amino acids. CDR3 in amino acids: CASSQDAAYNEQFF.

By frequency, this clonotype is medium-sized (0.01 to 0.1%). V gene TRBV19 combines with J gene TRBJ2-5; the TRBD2 assignment by TCRdb is unverifiable without DNA. Germline V gene lookup returns CDR1 LNHDA and CDR2 SQIVND (reference sequence). This CDR3 contains 15 residues. The CDR3 sequence: CASSKAAGGQETQYF.

In terms of frequency, this clonotype is medium-sized. The chain couples TRBV5-4 to TRBJ2-7; TCRdb proposes TRBD1, but this gene call is untestable without DNA. Germline lookup yields CDR1 SGHNT and CDR2 YYREEE (reference sequence). CDR3 length equals 16 residues. CDR3 sequence reads: CASSFSAGQGAYEQYF. Using reference TRBV5-4 and TRBJ2-7 for the parts outside the CDR3, the full variable domain is ETGVTQSPTHLIKTRGQQVTLRCSSQSGHNTVSWYQQALGQGPQFIFQYYREEENGRGNFPPRFSGLQFPNYSSELNVNALELDDSALYLCASSFSAGQGAYEQYFGPGTRLTVT.

The chain has TRBV12-3 or TRBV12-4 and TRBJ1-3; TCRdb names TRBD1, which stays unverified in the absence of DNA. The CDR3 has 15 residues. CDR3 loop: CASSPAAGGRNTIYF.

The chain combines TRBV21-1 with TRBJ1-3; TCRdb gives TRBD1 as the D gene, but with no DNA this cannot be confirmed. TRBV21-1 is listed as a pseudogene. The CDR3 has 18 amino acids. The CDR3 protein is CASSKGGGNSGSGNTIYF.

Its frequency marks this clonotype as medium-sized (0.01 to 0.1%). V and J are TRBV12-3 or TRBV12-4 and TRBJ2-3; absent DNA, TCRdb's TRBD2 call cannot be checked. The CDR3 covers 15 residues. The CDR3 loop is CASSLGLAGADTQYF.

Frequency places this clonotype as medium-sized. The chain joins TRBV12-3 or TRBV12-4 to TRBJ1-2; absent DNA, TCRdb's TRBD1 call cannot be checked. CDR3 length: 14 amino acids. CDR3 loop: CASSVLDRESGYTF.

This chain joins TRBV27 and TRBJ1-5; TCRdb gives TRBD1 as the D gene, but with no DNA this cannot be confirmed. Germline lookup yields CDR1 MNHEY and CDR2 SMNVEV (reference sequence). There are 15 residues in the CDR3. The CDR3 sequence is CASRDGTGGFQPQHF.

The chain combines TRBV28 with TRBJ2-3; TCRdb outputs TRBD2, but without DNA this stays unchecked. This CDR3 spans 19 amino acids. Germline V lookup: CDR1 MDHEN, CDR2 SYDVKM. CDR3: CASSFLVSGRERGTDTQYF.

Judged by frequency, this clonotype is medium-sized. CDR3 protein: CASSQSGRGYGYTF. The chain combines TRBV23-1 with TRBJ1-2. Being an ORF, TRBV23-1 has a function that is uncertain. There are 14 residues in the CDR3.

This clonotype ranks as medium-sized (0.01 to 0.1%) in terms of frequency. The chain joins TRBV5-4 to TRBJ1-1. The CDR3 runs to 12 residues. The germline V gene encodes CDR1 SGHNT and CDR2 YYREEE (reference sequence). This CDR3 is CASSLGADEAFF.

The V call is TRBV5-1, the J call TRBJ2-7; TCRdb picks TRBD2, but there is no DNA to check that call. Germline V lookup: CDR1 SGHRS, CDR2 YFSETQ. This CDR3 comprises 14 residues. The CDR3 region is CASSLSPDSYEQYF.

By frequency, this clonotype is medium-sized (0.01 to 0.1%). CDR3 sequence reads: CASTTLVGSGANVLTF. V gene TRBV13 combines with J gene TRBJ2-6; the TCRdb call, TRBD1, lacks DNA for checking. Germline assignment: CDR1 PRHDT and CDR2 FYEKMQ (reference sequence). The CDR3 covers 16 residues.